This T cell receptor (beta chain) originates from a study of blood T cell repertoires in COVID-19. Across the study: Collection of acute and convalescent COVID-19 samples took place in the United States, Italy and Spain.

V lost 0 bases and J lost 5; bases outside the gene matches: 6. The CDR3 totals 15 residues. CDR1 is SGHRS and CDR2 is YFSETQ in the germline V gene. The protocol was immunoSEQ multiplex PCR, while the TCRdb copy is restricted to in-frame clones and leaves out a portion. In the table there are 85,000 to 110,000 clones, roughly 80% of which are singletons. Sequenced material: peripheral blood. The receptor's source is a human donor in a cohort sampled during active COVID-19. The chain carries TRBV5-1 and TRBJ2-7; 9 nucleotides align to TRBD1. The chain's CDR3 is CASSLAGTGYHEQYF. The CDR3 nucleotides read TGCGCCAGCAGCTTGGCTGGGACAGGGTACCACGAGCAGTACTTC.